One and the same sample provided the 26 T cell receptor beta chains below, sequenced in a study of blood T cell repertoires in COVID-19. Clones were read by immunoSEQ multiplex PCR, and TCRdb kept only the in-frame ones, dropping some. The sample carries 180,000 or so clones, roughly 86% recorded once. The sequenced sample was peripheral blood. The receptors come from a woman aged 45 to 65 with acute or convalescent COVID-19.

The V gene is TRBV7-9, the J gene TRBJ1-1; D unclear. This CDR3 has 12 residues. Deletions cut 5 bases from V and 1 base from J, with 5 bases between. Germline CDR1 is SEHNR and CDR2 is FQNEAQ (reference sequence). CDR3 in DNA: TGTGCCAGCAGCAGCCAGAACACTGAAGCTTTCTTT. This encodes CASSSQNTEAFF.

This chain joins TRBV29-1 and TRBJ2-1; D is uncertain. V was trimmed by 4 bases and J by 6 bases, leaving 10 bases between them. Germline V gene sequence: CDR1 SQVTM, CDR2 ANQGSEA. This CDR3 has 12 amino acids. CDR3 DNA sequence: TGCAGCGTTGGAAACCCGCGCAATGAGCAGTTCTTC. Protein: CSVGNPRNEQFF.

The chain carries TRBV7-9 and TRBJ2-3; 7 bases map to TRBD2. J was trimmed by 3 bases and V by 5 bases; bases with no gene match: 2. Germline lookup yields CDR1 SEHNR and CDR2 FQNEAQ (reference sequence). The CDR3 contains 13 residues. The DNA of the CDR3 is TGTGCCAGCAGCGTCGGGGGGACAGATACGCAGTATTTT. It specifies CASSVGGTDTQYF. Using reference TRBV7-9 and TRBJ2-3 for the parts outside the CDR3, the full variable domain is DTGVSQNPRHKITKRGQNVTFRCDPISEHNRLYWYRQTLGQGPEFLTYFQNEAQLEKSRLLSDRFSAERPKGSFSTLEIQRTEQGDSAMYLCASSVGGTDTQYFGPGTRLTVL.

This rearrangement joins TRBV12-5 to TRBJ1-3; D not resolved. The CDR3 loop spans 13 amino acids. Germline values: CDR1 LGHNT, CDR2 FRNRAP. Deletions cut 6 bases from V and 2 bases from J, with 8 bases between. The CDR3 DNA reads TGTGCTAGTGGCCAGTCCGCTGGAAACACCATATATTTT. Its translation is CASGQSAGNTIYF.

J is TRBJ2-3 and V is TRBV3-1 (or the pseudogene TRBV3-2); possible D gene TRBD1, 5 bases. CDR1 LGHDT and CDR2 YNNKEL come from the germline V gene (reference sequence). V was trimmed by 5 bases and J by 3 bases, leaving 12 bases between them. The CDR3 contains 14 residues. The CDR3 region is CASSTQAWTDTQYF. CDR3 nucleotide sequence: TGTGCCAGCAGCACACAGGCTTGGACAGATACGCAGTATTTT.

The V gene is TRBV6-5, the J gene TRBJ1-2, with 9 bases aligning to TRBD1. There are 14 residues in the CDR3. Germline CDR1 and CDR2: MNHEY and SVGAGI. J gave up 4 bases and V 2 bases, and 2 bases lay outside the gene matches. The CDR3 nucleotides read TGTGCCAGCAGTTACAAGGACAGGGGCTATGGCTACACCTTC. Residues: CASSYKDRGYGYTF.

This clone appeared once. The CDR3 DNA reads as TGTGCCAGCAGCAAAGGCGGGCGGCCGGGCACTGAAGCTTTCTTT. This translates into CASSKGGRPGTEAFF. The V gene is TRBV21-1, the J gene TRBJ1-1. TRBV21-1 is designated a pseudogene. CDR3 length: 15 residues.

CDR3 in amino acids: CASSLRELAESEQFF. CDR3 in DNA: TGTGCCAGCAGCCTTAGGGAACTAGCGGAAAGTGAGCAGTTCTTC. The chain couples TRBV3-1 (or the pseudogene TRBV3-2) to TRBJ2-1; TRBD2 matches 8 bases. This CDR3 contains 15 residues. The V segment lost 4 bases and the J segment 9 bases; nucleotides outside the gene matches: 11. Germline lookup yields CDR1 LGHDT and CDR2 YNNKEL (reference sequence).

CDR3 sequence: CASSRQGAYGGSEEKLFF. For the CDR3, the DNA is TGCGCCAGCAGTAGGCAGGGGGCCTACGGGGGGAGTGAGGAAAAACTGTTTTTT. The rearrangement joins TRBV23-1 to TRBJ1-4; 8 nucleotides line up with TRBD1. TRBV23-1 belongs to the ORF category, with a function that is uncertain. The length of the CDR3 is 18 residues. V shed 5 bases, J shed 8 bases, and the junction held 19 bases outside the gene matches.

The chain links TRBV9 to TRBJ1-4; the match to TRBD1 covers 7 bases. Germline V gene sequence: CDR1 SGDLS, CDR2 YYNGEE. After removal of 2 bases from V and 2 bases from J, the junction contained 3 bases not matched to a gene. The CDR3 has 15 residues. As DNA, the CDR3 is TGTGCCAGCAGCGTTTTGACAGGGACTAATGAAAAACTGTTTTTT. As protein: CASSVLTGTNEKLFF.

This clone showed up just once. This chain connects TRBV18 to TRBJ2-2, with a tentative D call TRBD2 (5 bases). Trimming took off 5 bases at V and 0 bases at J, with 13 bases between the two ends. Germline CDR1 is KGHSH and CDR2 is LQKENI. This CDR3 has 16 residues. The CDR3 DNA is TGTGCCAGCTCAGTAGCAAGCGGCGCGAACACCGGGGAGCTGTTTTTT. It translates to CASSVASGANTGELFF.

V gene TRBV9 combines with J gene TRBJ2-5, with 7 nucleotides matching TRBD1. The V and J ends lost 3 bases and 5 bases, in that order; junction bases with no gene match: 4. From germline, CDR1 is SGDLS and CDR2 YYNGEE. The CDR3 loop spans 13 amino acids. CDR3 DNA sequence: TGTGCCAGCAGCGAGGGACAGCGGGAGACCCAGTACTTC. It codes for CASSEGQRETQYF.

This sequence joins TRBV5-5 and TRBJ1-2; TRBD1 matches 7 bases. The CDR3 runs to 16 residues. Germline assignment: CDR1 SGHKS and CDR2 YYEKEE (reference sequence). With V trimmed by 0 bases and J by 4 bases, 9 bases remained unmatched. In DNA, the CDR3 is TGTGCCAGCAGCTTGGCCCCAGGGGGAGGAATCTATGGCTACACCTTC. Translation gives CASSLAPGGGIYGYTF.

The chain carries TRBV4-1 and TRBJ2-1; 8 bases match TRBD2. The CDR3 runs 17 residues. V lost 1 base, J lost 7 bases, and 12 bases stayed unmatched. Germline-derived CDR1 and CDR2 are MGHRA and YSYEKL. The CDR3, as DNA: TGCGCCAGCAGCCAAGTTTTACTAGCGGCCTCATCAAATGAGCAGTTCTTC. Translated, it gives CASSQVLLAASSNEQFF.

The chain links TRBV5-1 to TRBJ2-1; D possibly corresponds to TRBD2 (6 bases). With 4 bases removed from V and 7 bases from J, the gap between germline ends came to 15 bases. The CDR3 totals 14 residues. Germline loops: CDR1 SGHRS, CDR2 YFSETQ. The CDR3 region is CASSPDGGRNEQFF. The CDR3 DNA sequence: TGCGCCAGCAGCCCGGATGGAGGGCGGAATGAGCAGTTCTTC.

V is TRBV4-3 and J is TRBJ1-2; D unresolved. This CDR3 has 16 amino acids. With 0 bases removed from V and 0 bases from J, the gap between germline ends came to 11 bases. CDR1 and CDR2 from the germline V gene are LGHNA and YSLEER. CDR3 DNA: TGCGCCAGCAGCCAAGAACGCTCCGGGACTAACTATGGCTACACCTTC. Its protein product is CASSQERSGTNYGYTF.

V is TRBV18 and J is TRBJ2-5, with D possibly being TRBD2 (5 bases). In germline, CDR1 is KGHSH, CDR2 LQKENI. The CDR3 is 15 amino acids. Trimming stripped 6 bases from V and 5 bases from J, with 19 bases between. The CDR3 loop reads CASSLWVREEETQYF. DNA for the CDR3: TGTGCCAGCTCCCTATGGGTGAGGGAAGAGGAGACCCAGTACTTC.

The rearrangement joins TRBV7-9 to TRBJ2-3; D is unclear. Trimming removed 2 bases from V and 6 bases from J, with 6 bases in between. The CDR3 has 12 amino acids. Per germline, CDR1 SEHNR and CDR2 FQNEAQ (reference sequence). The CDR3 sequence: CASSLFGDTQYF. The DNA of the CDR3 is TGTGCCAGCAGCTTATTTGGCGATACGCAGTATTTT. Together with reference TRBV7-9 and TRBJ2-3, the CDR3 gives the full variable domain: DTGVSQNPRHKITKRGQNVTFRCDPISEHNRLYWYRQTLGQGPEFLTYFQNEAQLEKSRLLSDRFSAERPKGSFSTLEIQRTEQGDSAMYLCASSLFGDTQYFGPGTRLTVL.

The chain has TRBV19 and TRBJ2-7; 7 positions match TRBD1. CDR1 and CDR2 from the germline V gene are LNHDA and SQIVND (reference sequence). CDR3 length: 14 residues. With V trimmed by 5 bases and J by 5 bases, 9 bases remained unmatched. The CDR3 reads CASSPTGPADEQYF. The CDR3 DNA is TGTGCCAGTAGTCCGACAGGGCCGGCCGACGAGCAGTACTTC.

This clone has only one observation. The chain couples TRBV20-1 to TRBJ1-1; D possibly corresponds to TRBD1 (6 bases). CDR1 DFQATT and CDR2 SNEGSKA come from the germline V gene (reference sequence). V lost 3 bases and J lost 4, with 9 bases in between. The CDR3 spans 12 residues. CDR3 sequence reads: CSASKTGTEAFF. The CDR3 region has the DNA TGCAGTGCTAGTAAGACAGGCACTGAAGCTTTCTTT.

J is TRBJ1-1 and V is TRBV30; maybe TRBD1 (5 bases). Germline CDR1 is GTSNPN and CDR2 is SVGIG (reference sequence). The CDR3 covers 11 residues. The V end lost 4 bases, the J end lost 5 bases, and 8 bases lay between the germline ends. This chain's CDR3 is CAWTGWTEAFF. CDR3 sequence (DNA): TGTGCCTGGACAGGGTGGACTGAAGCTTTCTTT. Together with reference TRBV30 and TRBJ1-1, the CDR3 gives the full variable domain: SQTIHQWPATLVQPVGSPLSLECTVEGTSNPNLYWYRQAAGRGLQLLFYSVGIGQISSEVPQNLSASRPQDRQFILSSKKLLLSDSGFYLCAWTGWTEAFFGQGTRLTVV.

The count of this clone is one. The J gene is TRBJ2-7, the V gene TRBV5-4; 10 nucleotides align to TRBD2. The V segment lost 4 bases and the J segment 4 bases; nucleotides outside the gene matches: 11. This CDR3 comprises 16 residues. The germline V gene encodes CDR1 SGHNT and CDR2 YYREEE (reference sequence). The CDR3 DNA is TGTGCCAGCAGCCTAGGAGCTAGCGGGAGCCTTTACGAGCAGTACTTC. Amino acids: CASSLGASGSLYEQYF. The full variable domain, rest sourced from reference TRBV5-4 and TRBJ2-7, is ETGVTQSPTHLIKTRGQQVTLRCSSQSGHNTVSWYQQALGQGPQFIFQYYREEENGRGNFPPRFSGLQFPNYSSELNVNALELDDSALYLCASSLGASGSLYEQYFGPGTRLTVT.

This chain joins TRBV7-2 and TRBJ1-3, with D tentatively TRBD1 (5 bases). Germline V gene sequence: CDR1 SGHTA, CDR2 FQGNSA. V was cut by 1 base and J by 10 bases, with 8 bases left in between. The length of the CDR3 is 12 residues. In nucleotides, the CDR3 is TGTGCCAGCAGCTTAGGAAAGGGGACCATATATTTT. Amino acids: CASSLGKGTIYF.

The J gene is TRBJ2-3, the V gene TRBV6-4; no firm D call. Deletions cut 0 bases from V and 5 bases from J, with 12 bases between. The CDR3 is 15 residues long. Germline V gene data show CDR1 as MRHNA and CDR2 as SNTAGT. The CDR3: CASSDSWANGDTQYF. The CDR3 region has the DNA TGTGCCAGCAGTGACTCGTGGGCAAATGGAGATACGCAGTATTTT.

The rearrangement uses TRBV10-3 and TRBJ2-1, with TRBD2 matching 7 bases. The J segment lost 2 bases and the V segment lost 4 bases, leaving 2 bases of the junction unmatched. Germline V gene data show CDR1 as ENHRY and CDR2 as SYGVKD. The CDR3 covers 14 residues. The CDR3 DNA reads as TGTGCCATCAGTGCGGGGGGAACCTACAATGAGCAGTTCTTC. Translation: CAISAGGTYNEQFF.

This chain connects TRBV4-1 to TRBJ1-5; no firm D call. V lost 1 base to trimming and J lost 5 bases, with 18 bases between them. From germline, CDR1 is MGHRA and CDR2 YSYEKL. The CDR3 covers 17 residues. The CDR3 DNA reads TGCGCCAGCAGCCAAGCCCCCGACCAGCCCCAGGATCAGCCCCAGCATTTT. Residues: CASSQAPDQPQDQPQHF.